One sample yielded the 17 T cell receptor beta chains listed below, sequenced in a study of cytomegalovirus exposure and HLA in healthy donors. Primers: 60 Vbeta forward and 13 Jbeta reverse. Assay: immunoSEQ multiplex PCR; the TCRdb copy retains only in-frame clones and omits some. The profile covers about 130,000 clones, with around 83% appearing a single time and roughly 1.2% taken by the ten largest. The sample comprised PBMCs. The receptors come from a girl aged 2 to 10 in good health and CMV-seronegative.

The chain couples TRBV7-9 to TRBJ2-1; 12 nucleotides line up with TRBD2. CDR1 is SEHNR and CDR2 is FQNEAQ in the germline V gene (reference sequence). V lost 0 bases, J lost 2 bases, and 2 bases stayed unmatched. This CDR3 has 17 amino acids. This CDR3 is CASSLATSGGPYNEQFF. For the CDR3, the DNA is TGTGCCAGCAGCTTAGCAACTAGCGGGGGGCCCTACAATGAGCAGTTCTTC.

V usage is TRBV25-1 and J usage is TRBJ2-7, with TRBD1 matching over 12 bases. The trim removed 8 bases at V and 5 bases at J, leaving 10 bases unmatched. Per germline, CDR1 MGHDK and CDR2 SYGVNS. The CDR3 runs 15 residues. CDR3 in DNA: TGTGCCAGCGGATACCGGGACAGGGGGCCGAACGAGCAGTACTTC. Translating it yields CASGYRDRGPNEQYF.

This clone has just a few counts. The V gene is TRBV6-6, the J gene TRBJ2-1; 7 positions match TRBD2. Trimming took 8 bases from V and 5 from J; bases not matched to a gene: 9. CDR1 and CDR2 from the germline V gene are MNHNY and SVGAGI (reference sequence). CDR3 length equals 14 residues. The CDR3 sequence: CASAVNGRNNEQFF. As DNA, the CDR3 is TGTGCCAGCGCAGTGAACGGGAGGAACAATGAGCAGTTCTTC.

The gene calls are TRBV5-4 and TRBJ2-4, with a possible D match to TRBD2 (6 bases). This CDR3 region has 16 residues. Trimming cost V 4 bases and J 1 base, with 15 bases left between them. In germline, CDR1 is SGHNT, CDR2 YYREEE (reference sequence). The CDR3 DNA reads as TGTGCCAGCAGCCCCTCTGGGGGGTTGGCCAAAAACATTCAGTACTTC. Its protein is CASSPSGGLAKNIQYF.

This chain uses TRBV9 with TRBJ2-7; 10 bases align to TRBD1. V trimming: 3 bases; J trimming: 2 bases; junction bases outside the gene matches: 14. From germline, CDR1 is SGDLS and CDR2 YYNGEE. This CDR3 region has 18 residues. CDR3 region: CASSAPRRRTGGTYEQYF. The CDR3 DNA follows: TGTGCCAGCAGCGCCCCCCGACGAAGGACAGGGGGAACCTACGAGCAGTACTTC.

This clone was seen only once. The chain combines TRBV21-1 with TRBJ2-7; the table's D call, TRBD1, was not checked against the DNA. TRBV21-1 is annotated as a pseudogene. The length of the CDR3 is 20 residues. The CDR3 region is CASSNLAGRPQPYGTYEQYF. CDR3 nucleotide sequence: TGTGCCAGCAGCAATCTGGCAGGTCGCCCACAACCTTACGGAACCTACGAGCAGTACTTC.

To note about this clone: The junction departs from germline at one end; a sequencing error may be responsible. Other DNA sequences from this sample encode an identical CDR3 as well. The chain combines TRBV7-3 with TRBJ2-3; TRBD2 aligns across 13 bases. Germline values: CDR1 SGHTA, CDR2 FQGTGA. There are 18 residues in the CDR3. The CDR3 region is CASSLTSGLAGTRDTQYF. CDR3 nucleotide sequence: TGCGCCAGCAGCTTAACCTCGGGACTAGCGGGGACGAGAGATACGCAGTATTTT. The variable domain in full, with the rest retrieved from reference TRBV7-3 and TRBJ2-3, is GAGVSQTPSNKVTEKGKYVELRCDPISGHTALYWYRQSLGQGPEFLIYFQGTGAADDSGLPNDRFFAVRPEGSVSTLKIQRTERGDSAVYLCASSLTSGLAGTRDTQYFGPGTRLTVL.

The CDR3 protein is CASSEQGHAANTGELFF. CDR3 bases: TGTGCCAGCAGTGAGCAAGGACACGCCGCGAACACCGGGGAGCTGTTTTTT. The chain uses TRBV6-1 and TRBJ2-2; the D gene is possibly TRBD1 (5 bases). Trimming removed 3 bases from V and 0 bases from J, with 14 bases in between. The CDR3 runs 17 residues. CDR1 and CDR2 from the germline V gene are MNHNS and SASEGT.

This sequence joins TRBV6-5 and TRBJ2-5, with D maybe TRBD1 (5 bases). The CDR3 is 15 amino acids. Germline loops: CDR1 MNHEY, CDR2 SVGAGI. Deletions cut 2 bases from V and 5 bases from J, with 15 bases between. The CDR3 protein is CASSYAGQGRETQYF. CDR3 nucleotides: TGTGCCAGCAGTTACGCCGGTCAGGGAAGGGAGACCCAGTACTTC.

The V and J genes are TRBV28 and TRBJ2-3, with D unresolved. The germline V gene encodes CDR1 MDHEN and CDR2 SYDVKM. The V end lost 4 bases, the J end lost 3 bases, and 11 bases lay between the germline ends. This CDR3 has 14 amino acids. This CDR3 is CASSSGLSTDTQYF. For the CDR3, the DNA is TGTGCCAGCAGTTCCGGTTTAAGTACAGATACGCAGTATTTT.

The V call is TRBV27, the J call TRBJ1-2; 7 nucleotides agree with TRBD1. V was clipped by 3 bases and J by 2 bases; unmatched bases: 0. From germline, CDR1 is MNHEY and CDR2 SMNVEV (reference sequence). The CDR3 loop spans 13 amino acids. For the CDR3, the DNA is TGTGCCAGCAGTTTGGGACAGAACTATGGCTACACCTTC. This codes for CASSLGQNYGYTF.

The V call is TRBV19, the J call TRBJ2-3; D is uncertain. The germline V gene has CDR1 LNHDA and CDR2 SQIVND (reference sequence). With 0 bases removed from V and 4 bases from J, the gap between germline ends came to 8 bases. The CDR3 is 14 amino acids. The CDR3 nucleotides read TGTGCCAGTAGTATAGAGGGCTCACCAGATACGCAGTATTTT. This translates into CASSIEGSPDTQYF.

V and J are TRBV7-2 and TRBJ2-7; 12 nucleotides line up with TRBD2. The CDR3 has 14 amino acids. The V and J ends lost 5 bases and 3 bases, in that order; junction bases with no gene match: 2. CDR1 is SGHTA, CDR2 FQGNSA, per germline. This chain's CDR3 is CASSPTSGSYEQYF. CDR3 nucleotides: TGTGCCAGCAGCCCGACTAGCGGGAGCTACGAGCAGTACTTC.

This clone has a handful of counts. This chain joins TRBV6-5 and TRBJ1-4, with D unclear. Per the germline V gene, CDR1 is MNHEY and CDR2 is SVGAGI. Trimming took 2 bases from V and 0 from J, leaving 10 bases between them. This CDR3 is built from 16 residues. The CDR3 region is CASSYLGVATNEKLFF. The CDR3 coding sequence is TGTGCCAGCAGTTACCTGGGAGTTGCAACTAATGAAAAACTGTTTTTT.

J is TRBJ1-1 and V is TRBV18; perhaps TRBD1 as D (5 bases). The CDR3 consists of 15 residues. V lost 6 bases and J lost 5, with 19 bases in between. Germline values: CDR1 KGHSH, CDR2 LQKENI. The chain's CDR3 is CASSPKQASQTEAFF. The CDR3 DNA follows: TGTGCCAGCTCTCCCAAACAGGCCTCTCAAACTGAAGCTTTCTTT. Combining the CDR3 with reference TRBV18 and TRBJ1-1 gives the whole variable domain NAGVMQNPRHLVRRRGQEARLRCSPMKGHSHVYWYRQLPEEGLKFMVYLQKENIIDESGMPKERFSAEFPKEGPSILRIQQVVRGDSAAYFCASSPKQASQTEAFFGQGTRLTVV.

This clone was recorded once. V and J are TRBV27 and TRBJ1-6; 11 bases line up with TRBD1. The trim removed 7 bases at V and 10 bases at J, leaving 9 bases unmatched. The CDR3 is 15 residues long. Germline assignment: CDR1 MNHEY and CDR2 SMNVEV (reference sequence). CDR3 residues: CASTELGTGGSPLHF. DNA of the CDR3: TGTGCCAGCACCGAATTGGGGACAGGGGGGTCACCCCTCCACTTT.

CDR3 sequence reads: CASNRLAASTDTQYF. The CDR3, as DNA: TGTGCCAGCAATCGATTAGCGGCTAGCACAGATACGCAGTATTTT. The J gene is TRBJ2-3, the V gene TRBV6-5, with D possibly matching TRBD2 (6 bases). This CDR3 region has 15 residues. Germline loops: CDR1 MNHEY, CDR2 SVGAGI. V was shortened by 7 bases and J by 0 bases, with 14 bases between the two germline ends.